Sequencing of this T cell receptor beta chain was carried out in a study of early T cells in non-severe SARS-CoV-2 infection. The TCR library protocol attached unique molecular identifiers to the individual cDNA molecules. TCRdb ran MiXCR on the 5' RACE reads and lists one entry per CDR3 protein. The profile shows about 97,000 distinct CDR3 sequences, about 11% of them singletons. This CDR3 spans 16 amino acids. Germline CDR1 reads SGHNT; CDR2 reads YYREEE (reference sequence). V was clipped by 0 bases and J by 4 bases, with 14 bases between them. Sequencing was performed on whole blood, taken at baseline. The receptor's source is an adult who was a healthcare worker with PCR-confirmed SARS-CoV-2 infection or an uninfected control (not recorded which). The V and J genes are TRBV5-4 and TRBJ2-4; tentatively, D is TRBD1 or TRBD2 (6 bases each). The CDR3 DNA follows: TGTGCCAGCAGCTTGGGGGGGGCATGGCAAAAAAACATTCAGTACTTC. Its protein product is CASSLGGAWQKNIQYF.